Below, 24 T cell receptor beta chains from the same sample are listed, as sequenced in a study of cytomegalovirus exposure and HLA in healthy donors (dated by TCRdb to 2016 to 2017). Libraries were made using the immunoSEQ multiplex PCR assay. For the multiplex PCR, a mixture combining 60 forward primers for TCR Vbeta segments and 13 reverse primers for TCR Jbeta segments was used. TCRdb stores this immuneACCESS table with in-frame sequences only. Part of the clones is absent; in the studies checked, under half of the shortfall reflects unresolved V genes, and no reason is known for the rest. Recorded for this sample are around 230,000 clones; roughly 82% of them occurred a single time. The ten largest clones represent roughly 6% of the sample. The specimen was PBMCs. These receptors were taken from a man aged 40-49 years in good health and CMV-seropositive.

The V call is TRBV13, the J call TRBJ2-2; 7 bases are shared with TRBD1. Germline loops: CDR1 PRHDT, CDR2 FYEKMQ (reference sequence). The trim removed 6 bases at V and 6 bases at J, leaving 4 bases unmatched. CDR3 length: 13 amino acids. DNA of the CDR3: TGTGCCAGCAGAGAGGGGGCCGCCGGGGAGCTGTTTTTT. Protein product: CASREGAAGELFF.

This clone was seen once. The V and J genes are TRBV5-1 and TRBJ2-7, with TRBD1 identical over 9 bases. V lost 1 base and J lost 5; bases outside the gene matches: 7. There are 15 residues in the CDR3. The germline CDR1 and CDR2 sequences are SGHRS and YFSETQ. The CDR3 region has the DNA TGCGCCAGCAGCTTGTCCGGGACAGGGAGCCACGAGCAGTACGTC. Translating it yields CASSLSGTGSHEQYV.

The chain combines TRBV7-3 with TRBJ1-1, with D unresolved. This CDR3 spans 13 amino acids. CDR1 is SGHTA and CDR2 is FQGTGA in the germline V gene. The V end lost 2 bases, the J end lost 11 bases, and 15 bases lay between the germline ends. Here the CDR3 reads CASSLRGTDLAFF. CDR3 DNA sequence: TGTGCCAGCAGCTTACGGGGAACAGATTTGGCTTTCTTT. Combining the CDR3 with reference TRBV7-3 and TRBJ1-1 gives the whole variable domain GAGVSQTPSNKVTEKGKYVELRCDPISGHTALYWYRQSLGQGPEFLIYFQGTGAADDSGLPNDRFFAVRPEGSVSTLKIQRTERGDSAVYLCASSLRGTDLAFFGQGTRLTVV.

This clone was recorded a few times. The chain couples TRBV11-3 to TRBJ1-1; a possible D gene is TRBD1 (5 bases). The CDR3 runs 13 residues. Deletions cut 0 bases from V and 5 bases from J, with 7 bases between. Germline V gene data show CDR1 as SGHNT and CDR2 as YENEEA. CDR3 sequence: CASSLDGGTEAFF. CDR3 coding DNA: TGTGCCAGCAGCTTAGACGGGGGTACTGAAGCTTTCTTT.

The chain recombines TRBV25-1 with TRBJ2-1, with 11 bases fitting TRBD2. V was pared by 2 bases and J by 5 bases, with 8 bases of the junction left unmatched. The CDR3 runs 17 residues. Germline loops: CDR1 MGHDK, CDR2 SYGVNS. The CDR3 sequence is CASSENRGTSGNNEQFF. CDR3 nucleotides: TGTGCCAGCAGTGAAAATAGGGGGACTAGCGGAAACAATGAGCAGTTCTTC.

In its sample, this clone was seen a few times. The rearrangement joins TRBV25-1 to TRBJ2-2; TRBD2 might be the D (5 bases). Germline lookup yields CDR1 MGHDK and CDR2 SYGVNS. CDR3 length: 14 residues. V gave up 5 bases and J gave up 1 base, with 8 bases separating them. The CDR3 nucleotides read TGTGCCAGCAGTCCGGGATTGAACACCGGGGAGCTGTTTTTT. Residues: CASSPGLNTGELFF.

The gene calls are TRBV11-1 and TRBJ2-5; D is undetermined. Germline lookup yields CDR1 SGHAT and CDR2 FQDESV (reference sequence). CDR3 length equals 16 residues. V lost 5 bases to trimming and J lost 1 base, with 17 bases between them. The CDR3 protein is CASSPYILTPQETQYF. In DNA form, the CDR3 reads TGTGCCAGCAGCCCTTACATATTGACACCCCAAGAGACCCAGTACTTC.

The chain links TRBV18 to TRBJ2-1; TRBD2 is a possible D gene (5 bases). Trimming pared 3 bases from V and 0 bases from J, leaving 9 bases between. The CDR3 length is 15 residues. CDR1 is KGHSH and CDR2 is LQKENI in the germline V gene. In DNA form, the CDR3 reads TGTGCCAGCTCACCTGGACTTCCCTCCTACAATGAGCAGTTCTTC. It encodes CASSPGLPSYNEQFF.

The V gene is TRBV6-5, the J gene TRBJ2-7, with 11 bases aligning to TRBD2. The length of the CDR3 is 15 residues. Trimming cost V 6 bases and J 0 bases; bases outside gene matches: 4. From germline, CDR1 is MNHEY and CDR2 SVGAGI. The CDR3 is CASRPLAGVSYEQYV. The CDR3 coding sequence is TGTGCCAGCAGACCACTAGCGGGAGTCTCCTACGAGCAGTACGTC.

This chain uses TRBV7-3 with TRBJ2-5; possible D gene TRBD1, 6 bases. V lost 5 bases to trimming and J lost 4 bases, with 11 bases between them. The CDR3 consists of 13 residues. CDR1 is SGHTA, CDR2 FQGTGA, per germline. The DNA for the CDR3 is TGTGCCAGCAGCGTGGGGGCTGGAGAGACCCAGTACTTC. This sequence encodes CASSVGAGETQYF.

This chain connects TRBV6-5 to TRBJ2-1; 13 bases align to TRBD2. With V trimmed by 4 bases and J by 9 bases, 6 bases remained unmatched. Per germline, CDR1 MNHEY and CDR2 SVGAGI. The CDR3 spans 15 residues. CDR3: CASSSPTSGRREQFF. The DNA of the CDR3 is TGTGCCAGCAGTTCCCCGACTAGCGGGAGGCGTGAGCAGTTCTTC.

The rearrangement links TRBV7-6 to TRBJ2-2; 10 bases match TRBD1. The CDR3 is 16 residues long. Germline CDR1 is SGHVS and CDR2 is FNYEAQ. Trimming cost V 6 bases and J 1 base; bases outside gene matches: 5. CDR3 nucleotides: TGTGCCAGCAGTCATCGGACAGGGGGGAACACCGGGGAGCTGTTTTTT. The encoded protein is CASSHRTGGNTGELFF.

The gene calls are TRBV5-1 and TRBJ2-4, with TRBD2 identical over 7 bases. The V gene end was trimmed by 4 bases and the J gene end by 0 bases; junction bases not matched to a gene: 10. Germline V gives CDR1 SGHRS, CDR2 YFSETQ. The CDR3 extends over 17 amino acids. The CDR3 nucleotides read TGCGCCAGCAGCCCGACCCCCTCGGGGGGAGCCAAAAACATTCAGTACTTC. This translates into CASSPTPSGGAKNIQYF.

The chain combines TRBV11-3 with TRBJ2-5; D uncertain. CDR1 is SGHNT, CDR2 YENEEA, per germline. This CDR3 has 14 amino acids. Trimming shortened V by 1 base and J by 1 base, and 7 bases separated the two germline ends. The DNA of the CDR3 is TGTGCCAGCAGCTTAGTACAGTCCCAAGAGACCCAGTACTTC. It yields the protein CASSLVQSQETQYF.

The CDR3 protein is CASSLEGQGDAEAFF. CDR3 sequence (DNA): TGCGCCAGCAGCTTGGAAGGGCAGGGCGATGCCGAAGCTTTCTTT. The rearrangement uses TRBV5-1 and TRBJ1-1; weak D call: TRBD1 (5 bases). The V and J ends lost 0 bases and 8 bases respectively, with 17 bases between them. The CDR3 covers 15 residues. Germline-derived CDR1 and CDR2 are SGHRS and YFSETQ.

The chain has TRBV6-5 and TRBJ2-7, with a tentative D call TRBD2 (7 bases). The CDR3 has 13 amino acids. V was pared by 5 bases and J by 7 bases, with 15 bases between. Germline V gives CDR1 MNHEY, CDR2 SVGAGI. For the CDR3, the DNA is TGTGCCAGCAGTCCTCGGGGAGGGGGGGAGCAGTACGTC. This sequence encodes CASSPRGGGEQYV.

In its sample, this clone was seen a few times. The gene calls are TRBV7-9 and TRBJ2-7; 10 bases fit TRBD2. The germline gives CDR1 SEHNR, CDR2 FQNEAQ (reference sequence). This CDR3 comprises 15 residues. V was pared by 1 base and J by 4 bases, with 4 bases of the junction left unmatched. The CDR3 reads CASSLVAGGNYEQYF. CDR3 sequence (DNA): TGTGCCAGCAGCTTAGTAGCGGGGGGTAATTACGAGCAGTACTTC.

The chain has TRBV18 and TRBJ2-7; 8 bases fit TRBD1. With V trimmed by 2 bases and J by 4 bases, 7 bases remained unmatched. This CDR3 contains 15 residues. Germline CDR1 and CDR2: KGHSH and LQKENI. The CDR3 region has the DNA TGTGCCAGCTCACCAACGCAGGGGGCAGTTTACGAGCAGTACTTC. This codes for CASSPTQGAVYEQYF.

The chain uses TRBV6-5 and TRBJ2-2; 11 bases match TRBD2. The CDR3 sequence is 16 residues long. Per germline, CDR1 MNHEY and CDR2 SVGAGI. The J segment lost 9 bases and the V segment lost 2 bases, leaving 8 bases of the junction unmatched. The CDR3 protein is CASSYQIAGGPRELFF. CDR3 nucleotide sequence: TGTGCCAGCAGTTACCAAATAGCGGGAGGGCCCCGGGAGCTGTTTTTT.

This chain connects TRBV4-2 to TRBJ1-2; TRBD1 might be the D (6 bases). The V and J ends lost 1 base and 3 bases respectively, with 15 bases between them. This CDR3 comprises 16 residues. Germline V gene lookup returns CDR1 LGHNA and CDR2 YNFKEQ. The CDR3 DNA follows: TGTGCCAGCAGCCAAGGAGTCAGGGGACGGCACTATGGCTACACCTTC. Its translation is CASSQGVRGRHYGYTF.

This chain uses TRBV9 with TRBJ2-5; TRBD2 matches 11 bases. CDR3 length: 17 residues. V was clipped by 2 bases and J by 9 bases; unmatched bases: 15. Germline V gene lookup returns CDR1 SGDLS and CDR2 YYNGEE. CDR3 residues: CASSVFLAGGPIEAQYF. For the CDR3, the DNA is TGTGCCAGCAGCGTCTTTTTAGCGGGAGGGCCTATCGAGGCCCAGTACTTC. The full variable domain, in which reference TRBV9 and TRBJ2-5 provide the parts outside the CDR3, is DSGVTQTPKHLITATGQRVTLRCSPRSGDLSVYWYQQSLDQGLQFLIQYYNGEERAKGNILERFSAQQFPDLHSELNLSSLELGDSALYFCASSVFLAGGPIEAQYFGPGTRLLVL.

The chain recombines TRBV4-2 with TRBJ2-1; 7 bases line up with TRBD2. The germline gives CDR1 LGHNA, CDR2 YNFKEQ. The trim removed 1 base at V and 6 bases at J, leaving 0 bases unmatched. The CDR3 totals 13 residues. CDR3 coding DNA: TGTGCCAGCAGCCAAGGGGAGGGCAATGAGCAGTTCTTC. Encoded protein: CASSQGEGNEQFF.

The sample holds one count of this clone. The J gene is TRBJ2-2, the V gene TRBV14; D possibly corresponds to TRBD1 (6 bases). V was shortened by 5 bases and J by 5 bases, with 9 bases between the two germline ends. In germline, CDR1 is SGHDN, CDR2 FVKESK. The CDR3 runs 13 residues. CDR3 sequence (DNA): TGTGCCAGCAGCGCTACAGGGACCGGGGAGCTGTTTTTT. Its translation is CASSATGTGELFF.

This chain links TRBV4-1 with TRBJ2-7, with 9 nucleotides matching TRBD2. The germline V gene has CDR1 MGHRA and CDR2 YSYEKL. The trim removed 0 bases at V and 2 bases at J, leaving 2 bases unmatched. CDR3 length equals 15 residues. The CDR3 sequence is CASSQEASGAYEQYF. The CDR3 DNA is TGCGCCAGCAGCCAAGAGGCTAGCGGGGCCTACGAGCAGTACTTC.